This TCR beta chain appears in the sequencing data of a study of beta chain features in type 1 diabetes. Notes on the study in general: Patients' naive, central memory and Treg TCRB repertoires seemed closer to one another than those of healthy donors. For Type 1 diabetes patients, all four CD4+ subsets carried TCRB CDR3s that were moderately but significantly shorter.

The CDR3 is 17 residues long. Expressed TCRB transcripts got sequenced, as all isolated RNA was reverse transcribed. Sequenced by immunoSEQ multiplex PCR; TCRdb stores in-frame clones only, minus some. In the table there are hundreds of thousands of clones, approximately 9.9% of which are singletons. It was one heparinised blood draw, averaging about 116 mL, that each donor gave. The authors sorted CD4+ naive, central memory, regulatory and stem cell-like memory cells via CD45RO/CCR7/CD25/CD127/CD95/CD27. Only a few counts were recorded for this clone. Its antigen is as yet unknown. Sequenced input: central memory CD4+ T cells from blood. J is TRBJ2-6 and V is TRBV21-1; the D call in the table, TRBD1, was not verified against the DNA. TRBV21-1 is assigned pseudogene status. The receptor was isolated from a man aged 30-40 years with type 1 diabetes. The CDR3 loop is CASSKADRDSGANVLTF. CDR3 sequence (DNA): TGTGCCAGCAGCAAAGCCGACAGGGACTCTGGGGCCAACGTCCTGACTTTC.